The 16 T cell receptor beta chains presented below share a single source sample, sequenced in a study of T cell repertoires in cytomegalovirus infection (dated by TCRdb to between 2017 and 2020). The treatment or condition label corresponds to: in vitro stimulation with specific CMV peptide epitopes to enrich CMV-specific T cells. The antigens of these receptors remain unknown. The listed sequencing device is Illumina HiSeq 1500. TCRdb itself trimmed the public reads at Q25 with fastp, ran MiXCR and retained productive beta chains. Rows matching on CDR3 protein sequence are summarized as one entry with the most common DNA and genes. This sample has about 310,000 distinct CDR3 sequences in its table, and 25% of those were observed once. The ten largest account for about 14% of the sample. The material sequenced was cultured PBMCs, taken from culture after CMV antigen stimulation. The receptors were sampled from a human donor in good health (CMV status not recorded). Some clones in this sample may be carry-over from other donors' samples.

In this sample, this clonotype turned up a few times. CDR3 sequence reads: CASRGGTSGNNTQYF. The CDR3 coding sequence is TGTGCCAGCAGGGGGGGGACTAGCGGCAACAATACGCAGTATTTT. The rearrangement uses TRBV7-9 and TRBJ2-3, with 11 bases aligning to TRBD2. The length of the CDR3 is 15 residues. Germline-derived CDR1 and CDR2 are SEHNR and FQNEAQ (reference sequence). Trimming cost V 6 bases and J 7 bases; bases outside gene matches: 9.

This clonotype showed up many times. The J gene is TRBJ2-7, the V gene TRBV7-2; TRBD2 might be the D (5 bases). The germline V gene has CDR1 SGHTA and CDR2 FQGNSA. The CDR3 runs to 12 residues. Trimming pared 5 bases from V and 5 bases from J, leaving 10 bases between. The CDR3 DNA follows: TGTGCCAGCAGCCTACTAGGACACGAGCAGTACTTC. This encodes CASSLLGHEQYF.

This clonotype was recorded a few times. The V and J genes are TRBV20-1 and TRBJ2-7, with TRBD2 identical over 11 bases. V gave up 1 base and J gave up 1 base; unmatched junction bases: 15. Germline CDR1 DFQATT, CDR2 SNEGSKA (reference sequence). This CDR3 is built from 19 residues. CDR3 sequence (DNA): TGCAGTGCTAGAGTACCCGGGACTAGCGGTCTCTCCGGTTCCTACGAGCAGTACGTC. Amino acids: CSARVPGTSGLSGSYEQYV.

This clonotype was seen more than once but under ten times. CDR3 bases: TGCGCCAGCAGCCAAGAGCCAGCGGGAGGAACGGATACGCAGTATTTT. This codes for CASSQEPAGGTDTQYF. The chain couples TRBV4-1 to TRBJ2-3; 9 bases are a match to TRBD2. The V segment lost 0 bases and the J segment 6 bases; nucleotides outside the gene matches: 7. This CDR3 comprises 16 residues. Germline lookup yields CDR1 MGHRA and CDR2 YSYEKL.

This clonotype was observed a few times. CDR3 in DNA: TGTGCCAGTAGCACCTTCGAGCGGGGTGAGGATGAGCAGTTCTTC. It encodes CASSTFERGEDEQFF. The chain couples TRBV19 to TRBJ2-1, with 7 bases aligning to TRBD2. This CDR3 is 15 amino acids long. J lost 8 bases, V lost 6 bases, and 13 bases had no gene match. Per the germline V gene, CDR1 is LNHDA and CDR2 is SQIVND (reference sequence).

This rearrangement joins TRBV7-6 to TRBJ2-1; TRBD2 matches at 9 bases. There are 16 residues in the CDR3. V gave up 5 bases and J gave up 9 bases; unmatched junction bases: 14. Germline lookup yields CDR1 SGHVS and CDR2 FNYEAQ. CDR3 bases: TGTGCCAGCAGCACCCCGGGTAGCGGGAGTTTGTTTGAGCAGTTCTTC. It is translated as CASSTPGSGSLFEQFF. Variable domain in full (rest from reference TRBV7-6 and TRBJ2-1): GAGVSQSPRYKVTKRGQDVALRCDPISGHVSLYWYRQALGQGPEFLTYFNYEAQQDKSGLPNDRFSAERPEGSISTLTIQRTEQRDSAMYRCASSTPGSGSLFEQFFGPGTRLTVL.

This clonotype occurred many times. The CDR3 region is CASSGTGPDTQYF. The CDR3 DNA reads as TGTGCCAGCAGCGGGACAGGCCCAGATACGCAGTATTTT. The chain links TRBV11-3 to TRBJ2-3; 8 bases map to TRBD1. Germline values: CDR1 SGHNT, CDR2 YENEEA. The ends lost 5 bases at V and 4 bases at J; junction bases unmatched: 2. The CDR3 has 13 residues.

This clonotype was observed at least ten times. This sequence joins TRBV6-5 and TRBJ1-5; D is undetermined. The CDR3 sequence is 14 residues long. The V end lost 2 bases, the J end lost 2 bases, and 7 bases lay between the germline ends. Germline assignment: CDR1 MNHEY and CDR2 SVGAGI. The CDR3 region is CASSYRAGNQPQHF. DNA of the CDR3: TGTGCCAGCAGTTACAGGGCTGGCAATCAGCCCCAGCATTTT.

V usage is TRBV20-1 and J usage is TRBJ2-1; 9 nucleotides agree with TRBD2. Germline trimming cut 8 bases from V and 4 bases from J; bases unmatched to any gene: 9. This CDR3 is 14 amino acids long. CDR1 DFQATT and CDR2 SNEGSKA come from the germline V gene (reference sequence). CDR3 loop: CSTRLAGLYNEQFF. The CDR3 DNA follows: TGCAGTACCCGTCTAGCGGGACTATACAATGAGCAGTTCTTC.

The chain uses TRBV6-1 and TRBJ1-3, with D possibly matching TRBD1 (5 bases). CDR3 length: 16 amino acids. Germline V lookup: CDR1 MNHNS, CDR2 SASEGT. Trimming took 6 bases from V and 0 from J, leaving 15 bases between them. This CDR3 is CASSVNRLISGNTIYF. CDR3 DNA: TGTGCCAGCAGCGTTAACAGGTTAATCTCTGGAAACACCATATATTTT.

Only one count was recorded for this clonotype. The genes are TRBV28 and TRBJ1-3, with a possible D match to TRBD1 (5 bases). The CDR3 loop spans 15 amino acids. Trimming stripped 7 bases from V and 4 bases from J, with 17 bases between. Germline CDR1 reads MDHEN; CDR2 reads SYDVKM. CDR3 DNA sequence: TGTGCCAGCAATACACCGGGACCCGGAGGAAACACCATATATTTT. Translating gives CASNTPGPGGNTIYF.

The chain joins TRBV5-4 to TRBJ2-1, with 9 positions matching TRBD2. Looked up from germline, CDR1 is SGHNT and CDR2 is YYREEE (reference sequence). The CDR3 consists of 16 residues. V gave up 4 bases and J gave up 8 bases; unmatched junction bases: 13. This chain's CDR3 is CASSGAGTSIRDEQFF. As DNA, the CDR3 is TGTGCCAGCAGCGGAGCCGGGACTAGCATTCGTGATGAGCAGTTCTTC.

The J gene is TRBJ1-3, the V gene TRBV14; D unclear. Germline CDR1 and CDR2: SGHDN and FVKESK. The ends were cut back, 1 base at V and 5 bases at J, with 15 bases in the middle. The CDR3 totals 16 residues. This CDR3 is CASSQAPSQYRNTIYF. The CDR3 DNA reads TGTGCCAGCAGCCAAGCCCCATCCCAGTACAGAAACACCATATATTTT.

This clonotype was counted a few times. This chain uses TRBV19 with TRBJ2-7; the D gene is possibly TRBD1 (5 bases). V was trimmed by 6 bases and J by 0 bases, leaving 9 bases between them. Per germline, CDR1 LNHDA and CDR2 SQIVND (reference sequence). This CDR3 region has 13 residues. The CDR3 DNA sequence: TGTGCCAGTAGGAACAGGAGCTCCTACGAGCAGTACTTC. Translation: CASRNRSSYEQYF.

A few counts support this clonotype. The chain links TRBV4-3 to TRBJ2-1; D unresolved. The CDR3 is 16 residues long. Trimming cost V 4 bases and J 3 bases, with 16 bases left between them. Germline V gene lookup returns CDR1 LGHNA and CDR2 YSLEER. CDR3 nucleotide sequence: TGCGCCAGCAGCCCGACCAGTGGGCTGGTCTACAATGAGCAGTTCTTC. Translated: CASSPTSGLVYNEQFF.

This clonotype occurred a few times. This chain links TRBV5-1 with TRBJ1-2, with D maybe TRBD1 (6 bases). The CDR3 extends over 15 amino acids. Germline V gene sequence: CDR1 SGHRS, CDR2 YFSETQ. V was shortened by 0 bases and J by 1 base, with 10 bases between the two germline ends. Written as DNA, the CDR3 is TGCGCCAGCAGCTTGGAAACAGGGAGTAACTATGGCTACACCTTC. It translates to CASSLETGSNYGYTF.